What follows describes a single T cell receptor (beta chain). Original data processing: Using reference gene primer amplification, nucleated cell counts were estimated. The protocol was immunoSEQ multiplex PCR, while the TCRdb copy is restricted to in-frame clones and leaves out a portion. V and J calls and clone size are given by that table; D and trimming were obtained from the DNA. The table shows 200,000 to 250,000 clones, with around 82% occurring only once. A case of COVID-19 had been met by exposed participants within 2 weeks before study entry. This specimen comes from a study of blood T cell repertoires in COVID-19. In the study overall: The origin of the acute and convalescent COVID-19 samples was the United States, Italy and Spain.

CDR3 length: 17 residues. Germline V gene sequence: CDR1 MNHEY, CDR2 SMNVEV (reference sequence). After removal of 6 bases from V and 1 base from J, the junction contained 10 bases not matched to a gene. The chain links TRBV27 to TRBJ2-7; 12 nucleotides match TRBD2. The sample taken for sequencing was PBMCs or T cells enriched from blood (not recorded which). This TCR came from a woman aged 50 to 65 who had been exposed to COVID-19. The CDR3 nucleotides are TGTGCCAGCAGAAAAAATCCCGGGACTAGCGGGTCCTACGAGCAGTACTTC. Translated, it gives CASRKNPGTSGSYEQYF.